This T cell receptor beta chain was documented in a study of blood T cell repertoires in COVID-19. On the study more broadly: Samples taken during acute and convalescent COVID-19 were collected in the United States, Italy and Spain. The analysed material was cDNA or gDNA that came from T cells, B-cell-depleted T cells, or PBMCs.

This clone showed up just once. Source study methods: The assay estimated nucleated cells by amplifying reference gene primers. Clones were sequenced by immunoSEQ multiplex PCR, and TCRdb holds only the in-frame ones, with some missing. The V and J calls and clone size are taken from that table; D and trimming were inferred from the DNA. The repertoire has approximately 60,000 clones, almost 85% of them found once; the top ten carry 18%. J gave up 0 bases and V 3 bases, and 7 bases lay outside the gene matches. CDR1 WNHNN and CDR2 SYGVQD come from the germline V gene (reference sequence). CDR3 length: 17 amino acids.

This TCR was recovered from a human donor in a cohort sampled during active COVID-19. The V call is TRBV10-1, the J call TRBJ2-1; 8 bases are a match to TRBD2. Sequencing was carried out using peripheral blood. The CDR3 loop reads CASSDQKRGSSYNEQFF. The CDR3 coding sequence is TGCGCCAGCAGTGACCAAAAGCGGGGGAGCTCCTACAATGAGCAGTTCTTC.